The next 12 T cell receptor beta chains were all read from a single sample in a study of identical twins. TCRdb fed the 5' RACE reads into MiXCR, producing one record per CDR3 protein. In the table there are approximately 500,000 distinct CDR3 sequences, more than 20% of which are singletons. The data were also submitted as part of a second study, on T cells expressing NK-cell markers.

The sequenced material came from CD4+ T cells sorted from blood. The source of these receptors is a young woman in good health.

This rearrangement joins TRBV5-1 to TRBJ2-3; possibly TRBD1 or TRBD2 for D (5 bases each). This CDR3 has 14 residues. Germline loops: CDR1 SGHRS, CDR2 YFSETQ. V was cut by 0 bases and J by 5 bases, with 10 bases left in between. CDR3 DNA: TGCGCCAGCAGCTTGGACGGGGCCCAAGATACGCAGTATTTT. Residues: CASSLDGAQDTQYF.

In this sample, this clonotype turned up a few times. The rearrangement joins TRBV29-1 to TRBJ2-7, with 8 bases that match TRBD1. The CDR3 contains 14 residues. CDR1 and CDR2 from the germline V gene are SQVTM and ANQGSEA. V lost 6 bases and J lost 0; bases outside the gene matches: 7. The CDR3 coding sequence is TGCAGCGTAGTCCACAGGGGGGCCTCCTACGAGCAGTACTTC. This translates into CSVVHRGASYEQYF.

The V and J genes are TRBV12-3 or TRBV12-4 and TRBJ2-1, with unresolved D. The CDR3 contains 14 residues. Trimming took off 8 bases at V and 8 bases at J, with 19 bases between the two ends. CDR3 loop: CASQRLQKVDEQFF. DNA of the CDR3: TGTGCCAGCCAGAGGCTTCAGAAAGTCGATGAGCAGTTCTTC.

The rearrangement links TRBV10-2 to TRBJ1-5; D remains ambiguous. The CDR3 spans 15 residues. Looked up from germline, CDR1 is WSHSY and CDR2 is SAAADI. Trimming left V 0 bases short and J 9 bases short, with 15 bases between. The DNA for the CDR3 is TGCGCCAGCAGTGAGTCTCTCGGGGATCGAGGGCCCCAGCATTTT. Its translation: CASSESLGDRGPQHF.

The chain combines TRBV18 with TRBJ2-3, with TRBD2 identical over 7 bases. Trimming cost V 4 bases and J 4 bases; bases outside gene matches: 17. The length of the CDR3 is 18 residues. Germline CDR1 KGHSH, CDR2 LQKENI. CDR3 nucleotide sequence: TGTGCCAGCTCACTGATTCCCGGGGAGGGACCAGTGGCAGATACGCAGTATTTT. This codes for CASSLIPGEGPVADTQYF.

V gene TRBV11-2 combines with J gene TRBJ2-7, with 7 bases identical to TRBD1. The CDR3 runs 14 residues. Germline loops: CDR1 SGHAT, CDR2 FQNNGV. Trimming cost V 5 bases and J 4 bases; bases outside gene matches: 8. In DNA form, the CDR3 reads TGTGCCAGCAGCACCCGACAGGGAAGGTACGAGCAGTACTTC. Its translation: CASSTRQGRYEQYF.

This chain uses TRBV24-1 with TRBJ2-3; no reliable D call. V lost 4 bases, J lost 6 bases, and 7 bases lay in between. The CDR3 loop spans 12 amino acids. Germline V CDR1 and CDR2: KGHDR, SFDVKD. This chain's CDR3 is CATSDSRDTQYF. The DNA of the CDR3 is TGTGCCACCAGTGACTCCCGGGATACGCAGTATTTT.

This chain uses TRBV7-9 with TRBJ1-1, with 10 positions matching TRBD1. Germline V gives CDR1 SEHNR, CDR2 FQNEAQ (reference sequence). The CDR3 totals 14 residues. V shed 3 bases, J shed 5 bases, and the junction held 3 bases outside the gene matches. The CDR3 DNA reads TGTGCCAGCAGCTTCCGGGACAGGGGAACTGAAGCTTTCTTT. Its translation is CASSFRDRGTEAFF.

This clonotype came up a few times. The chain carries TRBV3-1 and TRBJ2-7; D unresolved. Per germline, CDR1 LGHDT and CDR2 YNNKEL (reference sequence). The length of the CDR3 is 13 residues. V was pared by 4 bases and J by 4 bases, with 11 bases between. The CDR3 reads CASSPNGAYEQYF. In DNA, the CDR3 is TGTGCCAGCAGCCCTAATGGAGCGTACGAGCAGTACTTC.

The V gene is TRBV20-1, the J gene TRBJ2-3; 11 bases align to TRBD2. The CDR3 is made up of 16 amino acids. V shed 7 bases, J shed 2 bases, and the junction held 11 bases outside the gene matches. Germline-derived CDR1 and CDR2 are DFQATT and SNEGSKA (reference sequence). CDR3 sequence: CSVTDASGRYTDTQYF. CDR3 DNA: TGCAGTGTTACTGACGCTAGCGGGAGGTACACAGATACGCAGTATTTT.

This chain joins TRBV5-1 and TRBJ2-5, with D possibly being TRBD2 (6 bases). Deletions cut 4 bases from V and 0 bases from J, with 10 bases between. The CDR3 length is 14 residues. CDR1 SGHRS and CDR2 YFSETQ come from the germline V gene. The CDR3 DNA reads TGCGCCAGCAGCCTTAGCGGTCACCAAGAGACCCAGTACTTC. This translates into CASSLSGHQETQYF.

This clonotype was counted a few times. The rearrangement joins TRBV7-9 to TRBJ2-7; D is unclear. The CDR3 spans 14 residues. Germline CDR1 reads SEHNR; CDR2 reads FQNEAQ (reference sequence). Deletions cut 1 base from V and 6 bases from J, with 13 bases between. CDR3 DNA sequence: TGTGCCAGCAGCTTAGGGATCACGGAGAGCGAGCAGTACTTC. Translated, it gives CASSLGITESEQYF.